Listed below are T cell receptor beta chains from one sample, sequenced in a study of CD8 T cells in ankylosing spondylitis. TCRdb re-derived calls from the 5' RACE reads in MiXCR, one entry per CDR3 protein. The sample holds 200,000 or so distinct CDR3 sequences; 10% to 15% are singletons and the top ten take approximately 10%. The sample was blood, either unsorted or a sorted T cell fraction (not recorded which). Receptors were obtained from a female donor with ankylosing spondylitis or in good health (not recorded which). The CDR3 runs from the conserved cysteine through the conserved F or W. D genes are given only for firm matches. Expanded clones get a size class; other rows say once, few or many, or leave the size out.

len: 16
d_gene: .
j_gene: TRBJ2-1
abundance: many
v_gene: TRBV5-1
CDR3aa: CASSLVPADLNNEQFF
CDR3nt: TGCGCCAGCAGCTTGGTACCCGCAGACCTAAACAATGAGCAGTTCTTC

len: 15
d_gene: TRBD2
j_gene: TRBJ2-2
abundance: .
v_gene: TRBV5-1
CDR3aa: CASIPTSGHTGELFF
CDR3nt: TGCGCCAGCATTCCGACTAGCGGCCACACCGGGGAGCTGTTTTTT

len: 13
d_gene: .
j_gene: TRBJ2-3
abundance: .
v_gene: TRBV7-3
CDR3aa: CASSFKGVDTQYF
CDR3nt: TGTGCCAGCAGCTTTAAGGGCGTAGATACGCAGTATTTT

len: 14
d_gene: TRBD2
j_gene: TRBJ2-7
abundance: .
v_gene: TRBV7-2
CDR3aa: CASSSYTSGDEQYF
CDR3nt: TGTGCCAGCAGCTCGTATACTAGCGGTGACGAGCAGTACTTC

len: 15
d_gene: TRBD2
j_gene: TRBJ2-5
abundance: .
v_gene: TRBV29-1
CDR3aa: CSVEGTSGSVGTQYF
CDR3nt: TGCAGCGTTGAGGGGACTAGCGGGTCCGTGGGGACCCAGTACTTC

len: 13
d_gene: .
j_gene: TRBJ2-5
abundance: .
v_gene: TRBV6-1
CDR3aa: CASSSGTRETQYF
CDR3nt: TGTGCCAGCAGCTCCGGGACCAGAGAGACCCAGTACTTC

len: 15
d_gene: .
j_gene: TRBJ2-5
abundance: many
v_gene: TRBV12-3/TRBV12-4
CDR3aa: CASSFRHQGQETQYF
CDR3nt: TGTGCCAGCAGTTTTCGACATCAGGGTCAAGAGACCCAGTACTTC

len: 15
d_gene: .
j_gene: TRBJ2-1
abundance: .
v_gene: TRBV12-3/TRBV12-4
CDR3aa: CASTYGRARDNEQFF
CDR3nt: TGTGCCAGCACTTATGGGAGAGCCCGGGACAATGAGCAGTTCTTC

len: 17
d_gene: TRBD2
j_gene: TRBJ2-1
abundance: many
v_gene: TRBV7-9
CDR3aa: CASSSRLSGTSENEQFF
CDR3nt: TGTGCCAGCAGCTCGCGATTATCCGGGACTAGCGAGAATGAGCAGTTCTTC

len: 14
d_gene: TRBD1
j_gene: TRBJ2-7
abundance: once
v_gene: TRBV29-1
CDR3aa: CSVKLQGAVHEQYF
CDR3nt: TGCAGCGTTAAGTTACAGGGGGCTGTGCACGAGCAGTACTTC

len: 16
d_gene: .
j_gene: TRBJ2-4
abundance: .
v_gene: TRBV7-8
CDR3aa: CASTNSGTGVINIQYF
CDR3nt: TGTGCCAGCACCAACTCCGGGACTGGGGTTATAAACATTCAGTACTTC

len: 13
d_gene: .
j_gene: TRBJ1-6
abundance: many
v_gene: TRBV6-2/TRBV6-3
CDR3aa: CASRHQDLSPLHF
CDR3nt: TGTGCCAGCAGACACCAGGATCTCTCACCCCTCCACTTT

len: 16
d_gene: .
j_gene: TRBJ1-6
abundance: .
v_gene: TRBV7-2
CDR3aa: CASSTSGSRNNSPLHF
CDR3nt: TGTGCCAGCAGTACCAGCGGCAGCCGGAATAATTCACCCCTCCACTTT

len: 10
d_gene: .
j_gene: TRBJ1-1
abundance: many
v_gene: TRBV20-1
CDR3aa: CSARVTEAFF
CDR3nt: TGCAGTGCTAGAGTTACCGAAGCTTTCTTT

len: 12
d_gene: .
j_gene: TRBJ2-7
abundance: few
v_gene: TRBV27
CDR3aa: CASSPKGYEQYF
CDR3nt: TGTGCCAGCAGTCCAAAAGGGTACGAGCAGTACTTC

len: 15
d_gene: .
j_gene: TRBJ1-2
abundance: few
v_gene: TRBV18
CDR3aa: CASSPSGQGTHGYTF
CDR3nt: TGTGCCAGCTCACCATCGGGGCAGGGCACGCATGGCTACACCTTC

len: 15
d_gene: TRBD1
j_gene: TRBJ2-1
abundance: once
v_gene: TRBV7-2
CDR3aa: CASSLRTGERNEQFF
CDR3nt: TGTGCCAGCAGCTTGAGGACAGGGGAAAGAAATGAGCAGTTCTTC

len: 14
d_gene: TRBD1
j_gene: TRBJ2-2
abundance: .
v_gene: TRBV7-9
CDR3aa: CAGQAGGNTGELFF
CDR3nt: TGTGCCGGCCAAGCAGGGGGCAACACCGGGGAGCTGTTTTTT

len: 16
d_gene: TRBD1
j_gene: TRBJ2-3
abundance: many
v_gene: TRBV27
CDR3aa: CASSHLMDRATDTQYF
CDR3nt: TGTGCCAGCAGTCATCTCATGGACAGGGCGACAGATACGCAGTATTTT

len: 15
d_gene: TRBD1
j_gene: TRBJ1-4
abundance: many
v_gene: TRBV4-1
CDR3aa: CASSQMTGGREKLFF
CDR3nt: TGCGCCAGCAGCCAGATGACAGGGGGCAGGGAAAAACTGTTTTTT

len: 14
d_gene: TRBD1
j_gene: TRBJ2-3
abundance: few
v_gene: TRBV20-1
CDR3aa: CSAADRGPVDTQYF
CDR3nt: TGCAGTGCTGCGGACAGGGGGCCAGTAGATACGCAGTATTTT

len: 14
d_gene: .
j_gene: TRBJ1-1
abundance: many
v_gene: TRBV5-1
CDR3aa: CASSLEAGDTEAFF
CDR3nt: TGCGCCAGCAGCTTGGAGGCAGGGGACACTGAAGCTTTCTTT

len: 14
d_gene: TRBD1
j_gene: TRBJ1-1
abundance: many
v_gene: TRBV12-3/TRBV12-4
CDR3aa: CASSVDRETTEAFF
CDR3nt: TGTGCCAGCAGCGTGGACAGGGAGACCACTGAAGCTTTCTTT

len: 15
d_gene: .
j_gene: TRBJ2-5
abundance: many
v_gene: TRBV10-3
CDR3aa: CAISEGQGGKETQYF
CDR3nt: TGTGCCATCAGTGAAGGGCAGGGCGGGAAGGAGACCCAGTACTTC

len: 14
d_gene: .
j_gene: TRBJ1-6
abundance: many
v_gene: TRBV29-1
CDR3aa: CSPNSGAQPSPLHF
CDR3nt: TGCAGCCCTAACTCAGGGGCCCAACCATCACCCCTCCACTTT

len: 13
d_gene: .
j_gene: TRBJ1-2
abundance: many
v_gene: TRBV29-1
CDR3aa: CSVPTQGPEGYTF
CDR3nt: TGCAGCGTTCCCACACAGGGACCAGAAGGCTACACCTTC

len: 15
d_gene: .
j_gene: TRBJ2-3
abundance: many
v_gene: TRBV7-2
CDR3aa: CASSGPLPRADTQYF
CDR3nt: TGTGCCAGCAGCGGACCCCTACCGAGAGCAGATACGCAGTATTTT

len: 17
d_gene: TRBD2
j_gene: TRBJ2-1
abundance: many
v_gene: TRBV7-9
CDR3aa: CASSPGTSGNPYNEQFF
CDR3nt: TGTGCCAGCAGCCCCGGGACTAGCGGGAACCCCTACAATGAGCAGTTCTTC

len: 15
d_gene: TRBD1
j_gene: TRBJ1-5
abundance: few
v_gene: TRBV6-1
CDR3aa: CASSEATGGYQPQHF
CDR3nt: TGTGCCAGCAGTGAAGCGACAGGGGGTTATCAGCCCCAGCATTTT

len: 14
d_gene: .
j_gene: TRBJ2-7
abundance: many
v_gene: TRBV7-2
CDR3aa: CASSFPRGSYEQYF
CDR3nt: TGTGCCAGCAGCTTCCCCCGAGGTTCCTACGAGCAGTACTTC

len: 13
d_gene: .
j_gene: TRBJ2-5
abundance: .
v_gene: TRBV6-2/TRBV6-3
CDR3aa: CASSQNGDQTQYF
CDR3nt: TGTGCCAGCAGTCAAAACGGCGATCAGACCCAGTACTTC

len: 16
d_gene: .
j_gene: TRBJ2-2
abundance: many
v_gene: TRBV7-2
CDR3aa: CASSLKQVANTGELFF
CDR3nt: TGTGCCAGCAGCTTAAAACAGGTCGCGAACACCGGGGAGCTGTTTTTT

len: 17
d_gene: .
j_gene: TRBJ2-7
abundance: .
v_gene: TRBV6-2/TRBV6-3
CDR3aa: CASSYPGQPKVSHEQYF
CDR3nt: TGTGCCAGCAGTTACCCGGGGCAGCCAAAGGTCTCCCACGAGCAGTACTTC

len: 12
d_gene: .
j_gene: TRBJ1-2
abundance: many
v_gene: TRBV29-1
CDR3aa: CSAGFGNYGYTF
CDR3nt: TGCAGCGCTGGGTTCGGTAACTATGGCTACACCTTC

len: 13
d_gene: .
j_gene: TRBJ2-1
abundance: many
v_gene: TRBV11-3
CDR3aa: CASSLDLRGEQFF
CDR3nt: TGTGCCAGCAGCTTAGACCTTAGAGGTGAGCAGTTCTTC

len: 13
d_gene: TRBD2
j_gene: TRBJ2-1
abundance: many
v_gene: TRBV10-2
CDR3aa: CASSGLAGSEQFF
CDR3nt: TGCGCCAGCAGCGGACTAGCGGGGAGTGAGCAGTTCTTC

len: 18
d_gene: .
j_gene: TRBJ1-4
abundance: many
v_gene: TRBV5-1
CDR3aa: CASSLERVGVWSNEKLFF
CDR3nt: TGCGCCAGCAGCTTGGAGAGGGTCGGGGTCTGGTCTAATGAAAAACTGTTTTTT

len: 12
d_gene: .
j_gene: TRBJ1-6
abundance: many
v_gene: TRBV5-5
CDR3aa: CASSKGVGPLHF
CDR3nt: TGTGCCAGCAGCAAGGGGGTGGGACCCCTCCACTTT

len: 13
d_gene: .
j_gene: TRBJ2-7
abundance: many
v_gene: TRBV15
CDR3aa: CATSRPDTYEQYF
CDR3nt: TGTGCCACCAGCAGACCCGACACCTACGAGCAGTACTTC

len: 15
d_gene: .
j_gene: TRBJ2-1
abundance: .
v_gene: TRBV5-1
CDR3aa: CASSRGTNKDNEQFF
CDR3nt: TGCGCCAGCAGCCGCGGGACCAACAAAGACAATGAGCAGTTCTTC

len: 18
d_gene: TRBD1
j_gene: TRBJ2-2
abundance: many
v_gene: TRBV6-2/TRBV6-3
CDR3aa: CASSYLTWDRWNTGELFF
CDR3nt: TGTGCCAGCAGTTACCTGACTTGGGACAGGTGGAACACCGGGGAGCTGTTTTTT

len: 13
d_gene: .
j_gene: TRBJ2-1
abundance: few
v_gene: TRBV7-2
CDR3aa: CASSLAPFNEQFF
CDR3nt: TGTGCCAGCAGCTTAGCACCGTTCAATGAGCAGTTCTTC

len: 18
d_gene: TRBD1
j_gene: TRBJ2-1
abundance: .
v_gene: TRBV7-2
CDR3aa: CASSLTGTGLSSYNEQFF
CDR3nt: TGTGCCAGCAGCTTAACGGGGACAGGGCTATCCTCCTACAATGAGCAGTTCTTC

len: 14
d_gene: .
j_gene: TRBJ2-1
abundance: few
v_gene: TRBV12-3/TRBV12-4
CDR3aa: CASSIIGSYNEQFF
CDR3nt: TGTGCCAGCAGTATCATAGGCTCCTACAATGAGCAGTTCTTC

len: 15
d_gene: .
j_gene: TRBJ1-4
abundance: many
v_gene: TRBV3-1
CDR3aa: CASSRPRGINEKLFF
CDR3nt: TGTGCCAGCAGCCGTCCCAGGGGCATAAATGAAAAACTGTTTTTT

len: 16
d_gene: TRBD2
j_gene: TRBJ2-3
abundance: once
v_gene: TRBV7-2
CDR3aa: CASSALVGGSTAPQYF
CDR3nt: TGTGCCAGCAGCGCGCTAGTCGGCGGGAGTACAGCTCCGCAGTATTTT

len: 14
d_gene: .
j_gene: TRBJ2-7
abundance: many
v_gene: TRBV28
CDR3aa: CASSSPGPPYEQYF
CDR3nt: TGTGCCAGCAGTTCCCCGGGACCCCCCTACGAGCAGTACTTC

len: 15
d_gene: .
j_gene: TRBJ2-4
abundance: few
v_gene: TRBV27
CDR3aa: CARVWLIVQKNIQYF
CDR3nt: TGTGCCAGGGTCTGGCTTATAGTGCAGAAAAACATTCAGTACTTC

len: 14
d_gene: .
j_gene: TRBJ1-6
abundance: many
v_gene: TRBV12-3/TRBV12-4
CDR3aa: CASSFGGFNSPLHF
CDR3nt: TGTGCCAGCAGTTTCGGCGGGTTTAATTCACCCCTCCACTTT

len: 16
d_gene: .
j_gene: TRBJ1-6
abundance: many
v_gene: TRBV5-6
CDR3aa: CASSLTGGPNNSPLHF
CDR3nt: TGTGCCAGCAGCTTGACCGGGGGGCCCAATAATTCACCCCTCCACTTT

len: 14
d_gene: .
j_gene: TRBJ2-7
abundance: .
v_gene: TRBV5-1
CDR3aa: CASKGQPSSYEQYF
CDR3nt: TGCGCCAGCAAGGGGCAGCCGAGCTCCTACGAGCAGTACTTC

len: 13
d_gene: TRBD2
j_gene: TRBJ2-7
abundance: many
v_gene: TRBV20-1
CDR3aa: CSARLAGVYEQYF
CDR3nt: TGCAGTGCTAGACTAGCGGGAGTTTACGAGCAGTACTTC

len: 16
d_gene: TRBD1
j_gene: TRBJ2-7
abundance: many
v_gene: TRBV9
CDR3aa: CASSVEGGQGTYEQYF
CDR3nt: TGTGCCAGCAGCGTAGAAGGGGGACAGGGTACCTACGAGCAGTACTTC

len: 14
d_gene: .
j_gene: TRBJ1-2
abundance: many
v_gene: TRBV12-3/TRBV12-4
CDR3aa: CASSLSGVNYGYTF
CDR3nt: TGTGCCAGCAGTTTATCAGGGGTCAACTATGGCTACACCTTC

len: 16
d_gene: .
j_gene: TRBJ2-1
abundance: .
v_gene: TRBV11-2
CDR3aa: CASSFRIDPGGDEQFF
CDR3nt: TGTGCCAGCAGCTTCAGGATAGACCCCGGTGGTGATGAGCAGTTCTTC